This note documents a single T cell receptor beta chain sequence. At baseline, cycle 4 day 1, and cycle 7 day 1, blood was sampled. The data derive from a study of OX40 agonist ivuxolimab in advanced cancers. The table came from immunoSEQ multiplex PCR; TCRdb's copy has only in-frame clones and leaves some out. The table shows 70,000 to 95,000 clones, with approximately 90% occurring only once. The source of this sequence is an adult with an advanced solid tumor such as melanoma, head and neck, liver or kidney cancer. The sample consisted of CD4+ or CD8+ T cells sorted from blood, taken in a trial of the OX40 agonist ivuxolimab.

The CDR3 DNA is TGTGCCTGGAGTCGGACGGGAGGGAAGACCGGGGAGCTGTTTTTT. It yields the protein CAWSRTGGKTGELFF. The genes are TRBV30 and TRBJ2-2; 8 nucleotides match TRBD2. This CDR3 is built from 15 residues. V trimming: 2 bases; J trimming: 5 bases; junction bases outside the gene matches: 7. Germline V gene sequence: CDR1 GTSNPN, CDR2 SVGIG (reference sequence).